These 21 T cell receptor beta chains were sequenced from one sample in a study of T cell clonality in common variable immunodeficiency (dated by TCRdb to the mid-2010s). Library creation used the immunoSEQ multiplex PCR assay. What TCRdb holds here is the immuneACCESS table cut down to in-frame rearrangements. Part of the clones is not present; checked against another copy, under half of the missing clones reflect an unresolved V gene, and the others are unexplained. For this sample, tens of thousands of clones appear and none is a singleton. About 4% of the sample is in the top ten clones. Sequenced input: peripheral blood mononuclear cells. The receptors derive from a person between 18 and 75 years old in good health.

This clone was detected ten times or more. With the read ending 3 residues before the CDR3 end, the germline J gene is used to fill in that end. This chain connects TRBV10-3 to TRBJ2-7; a possible D gene is TRBD2 (6 bases). Germline V CDR1 and CDR2: ENHRY, SYGVKD. The CDR3 spans 15 residues. V was shortened by 3 bases and J by 6 bases, with 18 bases between the two germline ends. CDR3 DNA (partial): TGTGCCATCAGTGACCCTATAGATGCGGGGAGCGAG. Amino acid sequence: CAISDPIDAGSE. The full CDR3 is CAISDPIDAGSEQYF.

For this clone: The CDR3 goes on 3 residues after the read ends, and that part is filled in from the germline J gene. This chain joins TRBV19 and TRBJ2-4; a possible D gene is TRBD1 (6 bases). Germline V gene lookup returns CDR1 LNHDA and CDR2 SQIVND (reference sequence). CDR3 length: 14 residues. This CDR3 is CASSIHRDDYGQYF. CDR3 DNA, as far as it was read: TGTGCCAGTAGCATTCACAGGGATGACTATGGT.

This clone was observed many times. The sequenced fragment ends 3 residues before the CDR3 boundary, so the rest is inferred from the germline J gene. V gene TRBV5-1 combines with J gene TRBJ2-3; possible D gene TRBD2, 5 bases. Germline values: CDR1 SGHRS, CDR2 YFSETQ. This CDR3 has 15 amino acids. The CDR3 region is CASSLGPGNQETQYF. CDR3 DNA (partial): TGCGCCAGCAGCTTGGGCCCGGGGAACCAAGAGACG.

This clone was observed at least ten times. From the germline J gene comes the end of the CDR3, since the read stops 3 residues before it. V usage is TRBV5-1 and J usage is TRBJ2-5, with D uncertain. Trimming took off 0 bases at V and 5 bases at J, with 14 bases between the two ends. The CDR3 consists of 15 residues. Germline CDR1 SGHRS, CDR2 YFSETQ. The DNA read from the CDR3 is TGCGCCAGCAGCTTGGCGGCGGAGCCCCTGGAGACC. Protein product: CASSLAAEPLET. The CDR3 in its entirety is CASSLAAEPLETQYF.

This clone was recorded at least ten times. Read coverage stops 3 residues before the CDR3 terminus; the germline J gene supplies the remainder. V is TRBV20-1 and J is TRBJ2-7, with D maybe TRBD2 (6 bases). V was clipped by 6 bases and J by 1 base, with 25 bases between them. Germline V CDR1 and CDR2: DFQATT, SNEGSKA (reference sequence). This CDR3 is 17 amino acids long. Incomplete CDR3 DNA: TGCAGTGCCGTACCCATAGCGGACCCTTCGGGGTCCTACGAG. Translated, it gives CSAVPIADPSGSYE. The complete CDR3 sequence is CSAVPIADPSGSYEQYF.

In its sample, this clone was seen many times. Read data end 3 residues before the CDR3 end; the end is taken from the germline J gene. The chain carries TRBV29-1 and TRBJ1-1; tentatively, D is TRBD1 (6 bases). The V end was cut by 6 bases, the J end by 1 base, with 12 bases between. Germline loops: CDR1 SQVTM, CDR2 ANQGSEA. The CDR3 length is 13 residues. CDR3 DNA, as far as it was read: TGCAGCGTCGCAGCCAGGGGGAACACTGAA. Translated, it gives CSVAARGNTE. The CDR3 as a whole reads CSVAARGNTEAFF.

Ten or more counts support this clone. Partial CDR3 DNA: TGTGCCAGCAGTGAGGGACTAGATACTGAG. This gives the protein CASSEGLDTE. The whole CDR3 protein is CASSEGLDTEQFF. The chain uses TRBV2 and TRBJ2-1; 8 bases fit TRBD2. The read ends 3 residues shy of where the CDR3 ends; the end is completed using the germline J gene. The germline V gene encodes CDR1 SNHLY and CDR2 FYNNEI. This CDR3 region has 13 residues. V was pared by 3 bases and J by 9 bases, with 4 bases of the junction left unmatched.

This clone was picked up many times. One end of the junction fails to match germline, which may point to a read error. Read coverage stops 3 residues before the CDR3 terminus; the germline J gene supplies the remainder. Within the sample, other DNA sequences also encode this same CDR3. V usage is TRBV5-1 and J usage is TRBJ2-3, with 7 positions matching TRBD1. Per the germline V gene, CDR1 is SGHRS and CDR2 is YFSETQ. The CDR3 totals 14 residues. CDR3 residues: CASSIGQAADTQYF. The sequenced CDR3 bases are TGCGCTAGCAGCATCGGACAGGCGGCAGATACG.

This clone was counted ten times or more. The CDR3 is cut off 3 residues early in the read; its end comes from the germline J gene. This sequence joins TRBV20-1 and TRBJ1-2; TRBD1 matches at 7 bases. V lost 0 bases, J lost 4 bases, and 8 bases stayed unmatched. The CDR3 covers 15 residues. CDR1 and CDR2 from the germline V gene are DFQATT and SNEGSKA (reference sequence). CDR3 DNA, as far as it was read: TGCAGTGCTAGAGATCTCGGGGACAGTATCTATGGC. This codes for CSARDLGDSIYG. The CDR3 in its entirety is CSARDLGDSIYGYTF.

This clone was recorded many times. The read ends 3 residues before the CDR3 terminus; that terminus is restored from the germline J gene. The chain recombines TRBV20-1 with TRBJ1-2, with D unresolved. Germline V gene lookup returns CDR1 DFQATT and CDR2 SNEGSKA (reference sequence). The ends were cut back, 5 bases at V and 4 bases at J, with 11 bases in the middle. The CDR3 runs to 12 residues. The sequenced CDR3 bases are TGCAGTGCTGATAGCGAACTCTATGGC. It codes for CSADSELYG. The whole CDR3 sequence is CSADSELYGYTF.

This clone was recorded many times. Sequencing ends 3 residues short of the CDR3 end; the germline J gene provides the rest. V is TRBV7-2 and J is TRBJ1-5; maybe TRBD1 (6 bases). The germline gives CDR1 SGHTA, CDR2 FQGNSA. The CDR3 runs 15 residues. Trimming pared 5 bases from V and 4 bases from J, leaving 15 bases between. This CDR3 is CASSRDTFSNQPQHF. The part of the CDR3 DNA that was read is TGTGCCAGCAGCCGGGACACGTTCAGTAATCAGCCC.

This clone was detected ten times or more. Relative to the germline gene, one junction end is altered; a read error may explain this. Coverage ceases 3 residues before the CDR3 finishes, and the germline J gene fills in the end. V usage is TRBV4-2 and J usage is TRBJ1-4, with 7 nucleotides matching TRBD1. Germline V gene data show CDR1 as LGHNA and CDR2 as YNFKEQ. The CDR3 covers 16 residues. The CDR3: CASSQANGQEPEKLFF. Incomplete CDR3 DNA: TGCGCCAGCAGCCAGGCGAATGGACAGGAACCCGAAAAA.

This clone has at least ten counts. Read data end 3 residues before the CDR3 end; the end is taken from the germline J gene. This chain joins TRBV20-1 and TRBJ2-1; D gene ambiguous. The V gene lost 1 base and the J gene lost 0 bases, with 7 bases spanning the gap. Germline V lookup: CDR1 DFQATT, CDR2 SNEGSKA (reference sequence). This CDR3 spans 14 amino acids. This CDR3 is CSARVSVSYNEQFF. CDR3 DNA (partial): TGCAGTGCTAGAGTTTCGGTCTCCTACAATGAG.

This clone came up many times. The CDR3 DNA, read in part, is TGCAGCGTTTCCCCAGACAGATACACTGAA. Its protein is CSVSPDRYTE. The whole CDR3 region reads CSVSPDRYTEAFF. The V gene is TRBV29-1, the J gene TRBJ1-1, with TRBD1 as a possible D gene (5 bases). The sequence runs out 3 residues before the end of the CDR3; the remainder is reconstructed from the germline J gene. Germline CDR1 SQVTM, CDR2 ANQGSEA. V lost 5 bases and J 3 bases, leaving 13 bases between the germline ends. The CDR3 has 13 residues. Full variable domain (remainder filled in from reference TRBV29-1 and TRBJ1-1): SAVISQKPSRDICQRGTSLTIQCQVDSQVTMMFWYRQQPGQSLTLIATANQGSEATYESGFVIDKFPISRPNLTFSTLTVSNMSPEDSSIYLCSVSPDRYTEAFFGQGTRLTVV.

In its sample, this clone was seen many times. The read ends 3 residues shy of where the CDR3 ends; the end is completed using the germline J gene. The gene calls are TRBV7-6 and TRBJ1-1, with a weak D call TRBD1 (5 bases). The V and J ends lost 5 bases and 1 base respectively, with 8 bases between them. There are 13 residues in the CDR3. From germline, CDR1 is SGHVS and CDR2 FNYEAQ. The CDR3: CASSQTANTEAFF. CDR3 bases read: TGTGCCAGCAGCCAGACAGCGAACACTGAA.

With respect to this clone: The read terminates 3 residues before the CDR3 end, so the remaining end is supplied by the germline J gene. The rearrangement joins TRBV6-1 to TRBJ1-2; no firm D call. CDR1 and CDR2 (germline): MNHNS, SASEGT. CDR3 length: 11 residues. CDR3 sequence: CASSGADTYTF. The sequenced CDR3 bases are TGTGCCAGCAGTGGGGCAGATACC.

This clone was detected many times. Read coverage stops 3 residues before the CDR3 terminus; the germline J gene supplies the remainder. The chain uses TRBV7-9 and TRBJ1-4; possibly TRBD1 for D (6 bases). The germline CDR1 and CDR2 sequences are SEHNR and FQNEAQ (reference sequence). CDR3 size: 15 residues. V lost 1 base to trimming and J lost 7 bases, with 13 bases between them. CDR3 DNA (partial): TGTGCCAGCAGCTTAGGACAGGCTGGGGGTGAAAAA. Translating it yields CASSLGQAGGEK. The full CDR3 protein reads CASSLGQAGGEKLFF.

CDR3 DNA, as far as it was read: TGTGCCAGCTCATCGGGACTTTCCACAGATACC. This sequence encodes CASSSGLSTDT. The full CDR3 protein is CASSSGLSTDTYTF. The genes are TRBV18 and TRBJ1-2; D perhaps matches TRBD1 (5 bases). The CDR3 goes on 3 residues after the read ends, and that part is filled in from the germline J gene. From germline, CDR1 is KGHSH and CDR2 LQKENI. The CDR3 contains 14 residues.

This clone was seen ten or more times. The read is 3 residues too short to cover the CDR3 end, so that end is filled in from the germline J gene. The chain joins TRBV20-1 to TRBJ2-2; TRBD2 might be the D (5 bases). The CDR3 sequence is 13 residues long. Germline V gives CDR1 DFQATT, CDR2 SNEGSKA (reference sequence). V was pared by 8 bases and J by 3 bases, with 13 bases between. This CDR3 is CSTGNQHTGELFF. The covered CDR3 bases are TGCAGTACGGGGAACCAACACACCGGGGAG.

There are many counts of this clone. The observed sequence ends 3 residues before the CDR3 terminus, with the missing tail filled in from the germline J gene. The rearrangement joins TRBV7-8 to TRBJ2-7; D possibly corresponds to TRBD2 (6 bases). The CDR3 loop spans 15 amino acids. Germline V gene lookup returns CDR1 SGHVS and CDR2 FQNEAQ. V shed 0 bases and J shed 4 bases, with 13 bases lying between them. Incomplete CDR3 DNA: TGTGCCAGCAGCTTAGCGGGGGGACCTGGGTACGAG. Translation: CASSLAGGPGYE. The entire CDR3 sequence reads CASSLAGGPGYEQYF.

This clone was observed many times. The read ends 3 residues before the CDR3 terminus; that terminus is restored from the germline J gene. The V gene is TRBV5-1, the J gene TRBJ1-1; 7 bases align to TRBD1. CDR3 length equals 12 residues. The V gene's germline CDR1 is SGHRS and CDR2 YFSETQ. The CDR3 bases that were read are TGCGCCAGCAGCTTAAGGACAGGTCAA. Its translation is CASSLRTGQ. The entire CDR3 is CASSLRTGQAFF.